The clone carrying this T cell receptor (beta chain) was picked up a small number of times. The data originate from a study of blood T cell repertoires in COVID-19. Study-level background: The origin of the acute and convalescent COVID-19 samples was the United States, Italy and Spain. The analysed material was cDNA or gDNA that came from T cells, B-cell-depleted T cells, or PBMCs.

Libraries were prepared by immunoSEQ multiplex PCR; TCRdb keeps only in-frame clonotypes and omits some of them. The sample comprises a few hundred thousand clones, 85% to 90% of which are singletons, and 3% to 3.5% rests with the top ten. This study enrolled people aged roughly 18 to 90 from about 24 US geographic areas. CDR3 size: 16 residues. V was trimmed by 6 bases and J by 9 bases, leaving 24 bases between them. CDR1 is WNHNN and CDR2 is SYGVQD in the germline V gene (reference sequence). The V call is TRBV10-1, the J call TRBJ1-5; a weak D match, TRBD1 (6 bases). The TCR comes from a young woman in a cohort exposed to, infected with or recovered from COVID-19 (not recorded which). Sequenced: PBMCs or T cells enriched from blood (not recorded which). This CDR3 is CASSSSPGHNQRPQHF. In nucleotides, the CDR3 is TGCGCCAGCAGCTCTTCTCCGGGACACAATCAGCGGCCCCAGCATTTT.